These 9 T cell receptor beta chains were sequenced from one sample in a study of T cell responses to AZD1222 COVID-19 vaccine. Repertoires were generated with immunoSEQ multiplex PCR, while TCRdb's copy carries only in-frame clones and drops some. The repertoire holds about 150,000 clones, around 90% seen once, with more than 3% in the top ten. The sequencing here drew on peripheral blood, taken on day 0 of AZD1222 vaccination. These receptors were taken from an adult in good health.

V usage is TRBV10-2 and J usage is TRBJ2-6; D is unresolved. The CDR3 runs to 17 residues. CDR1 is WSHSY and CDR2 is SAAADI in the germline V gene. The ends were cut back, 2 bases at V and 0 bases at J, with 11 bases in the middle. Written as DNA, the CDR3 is TGCGCCAGCAGTGAGGTCGGGTGGGGCTCTGGGGCCAACGTCCTGACTTTC. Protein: CASSEVGWGSGANVLTF.

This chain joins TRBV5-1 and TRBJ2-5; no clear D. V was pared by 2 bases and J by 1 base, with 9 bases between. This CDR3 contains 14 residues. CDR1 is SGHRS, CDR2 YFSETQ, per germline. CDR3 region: CASSFGNLQETQYF. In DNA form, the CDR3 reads TGCGCCAGCAGCTTTGGCAACCTCCAAGAGACCCAGTACTTC.

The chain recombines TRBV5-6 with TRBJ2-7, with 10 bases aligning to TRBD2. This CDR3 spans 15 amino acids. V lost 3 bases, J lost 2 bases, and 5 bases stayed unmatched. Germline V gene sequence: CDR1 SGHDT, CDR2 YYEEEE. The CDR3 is CASSSWTSGTYEQYF. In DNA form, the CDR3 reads TGTGCCAGCAGCTCCTGGACTAGCGGAACCTACGAGCAGTACTTC.

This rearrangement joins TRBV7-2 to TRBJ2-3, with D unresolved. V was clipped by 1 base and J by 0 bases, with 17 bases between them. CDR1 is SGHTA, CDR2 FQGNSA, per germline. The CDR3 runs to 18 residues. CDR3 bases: TGTGCCAGCAGCTTAGTCGGCGGCAGCCTTACTAGCACAGATACGCAGTATTTT. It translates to CASSLVGGSLTSTDTQYF. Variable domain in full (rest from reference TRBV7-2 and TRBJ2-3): GAGVSQSPSNKVTEKGKDVELRCDPISGHTALYWYRQSLGQGLEFLIYFQGNSAPDKSGLPSDRFSAERTGGSVSTLTIQRTQQEDSAVYLCASSLVGGSLTSTDTQYFGPGTRLTVL.

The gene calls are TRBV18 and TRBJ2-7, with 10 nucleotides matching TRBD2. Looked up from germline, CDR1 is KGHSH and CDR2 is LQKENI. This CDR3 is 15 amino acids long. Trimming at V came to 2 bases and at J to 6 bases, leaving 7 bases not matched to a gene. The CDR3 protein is CASSPGLAGVAEQYF. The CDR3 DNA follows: TGTGCCAGCTCACCAGGGCTAGCGGGAGTCGCCGAGCAGTACTTC.

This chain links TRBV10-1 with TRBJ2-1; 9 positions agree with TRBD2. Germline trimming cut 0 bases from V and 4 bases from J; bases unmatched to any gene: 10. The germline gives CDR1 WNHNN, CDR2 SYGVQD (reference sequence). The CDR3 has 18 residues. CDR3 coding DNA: TGCGCCAGCAGTGAGTCGAGGTTTCGGACTAGCGAGTACAATGAGCAGTTCTTC. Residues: CASSESRFRTSEYNEQFF.

The chain's CDR3 is CASSGLRDRGFTGELFF. Written as DNA, the CDR3 is TGTGCCAGCAGTGGCCTCCGGGACAGGGGCTTCACCGGGGAGCTGTTTTTT. The chain joins TRBV25-1 to TRBJ2-2; 10 bases are shared with TRBD1. J lost 4 bases, V lost 4 bases, and 9 bases had no gene match. This CDR3 is 17 amino acids long. Germline V gives CDR1 MGHDK, CDR2 SYGVNS. The whole variable domain, remainder taken from reference TRBV25-1 and TRBJ2-2, is EADIYQTPRYLVIGTGKKITLECSQTMGHDKMYWYQQDPGMELHLIHYSYGVNSTEKGDLSSESTVSRIRTEHFPLTLESARPSHTSQYLCASSGLRDRGFTGELFFGEGSRLTVL.

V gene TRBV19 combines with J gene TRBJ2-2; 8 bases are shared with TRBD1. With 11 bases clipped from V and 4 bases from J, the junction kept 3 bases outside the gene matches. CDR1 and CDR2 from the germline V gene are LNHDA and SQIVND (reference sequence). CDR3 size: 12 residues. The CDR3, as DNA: TGTGCCGGACAGGGTGTCACCGGGGAGCTGTTTTTT. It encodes CAGQGVTGELFF.

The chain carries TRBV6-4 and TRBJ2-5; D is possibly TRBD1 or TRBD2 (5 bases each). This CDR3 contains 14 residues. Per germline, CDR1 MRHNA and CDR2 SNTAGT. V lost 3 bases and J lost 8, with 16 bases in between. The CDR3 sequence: CASSEAWGSPTQYF. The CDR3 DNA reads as TGTGCCAGCAGTGAAGCGTGGGGGTCGCCTACCCAGTACTTC.